Each of the 14 T cell receptor beta chains below was sequenced from the same sample in a study of sequential checkpoint blockade in melanoma. The protocol was immunoSEQ multiplex PCR, while the TCRdb copy is restricted to in-frame clones and leaves out a portion. Here the sample spans 17,000 or so clones, roughly 70% being singletons. The treatment here: randomized to nivolumab then ipilimumab (arm A) or the reverse (arm B). Sample: CD8+ T cells sorted from blood (inferred from file names), taken from a patient given nivolumab and ipilimumab in sequence. These TCRs come from a human donor with melanoma.

This chain links TRBV18 with TRBJ1-2; D might be TRBD1 (6 bases). Germline CDR1 is KGHSH and CDR2 is LQKENI. The V end lost 2 bases, the J end lost 8 bases, and 15 bases lay between the germline ends. The CDR3 consists of 14 residues. The CDR3 spells CASSPGTPFFGYTF. CDR3 nucleotides: TGTGCCAGCTCACCAGGGACACCTTTCTTCGGCTACACCTTC. Filled out from reference TRBV18 and TRBJ1-2, the complete variable domain reads NAGVMQNPRHLVRRRGQEARLRCSPMKGHSHVYWYRQLPEEGLKFMVYLQKENIIDESGMPKERFSAEFPKEGPSILRIQQVVRGDSAAYFCASSPGTPFFGYTFGSGTRLTVV.

This sequence joins TRBV29-1 and TRBJ1-2, with unresolved D. The CDR3 is made up of 14 amino acids. V was cut by 6 bases and J by 0 bases, with 14 bases left in between. Germline-derived CDR1 and CDR2 are SQVTM and ANQGSEA. CDR3 region: CSVPSATANYGYTF. The CDR3 DNA follows: TGCAGCGTCCCCTCGGCCACAGCTAACTATGGCTACACCTTC.

This rearrangement joins TRBV7-2 to TRBJ2-7; 7 positions agree with TRBD1. Germline CDR1 is SGHTA and CDR2 is FQGNSA. The CDR3 length is 16 residues. V dropped 5 bases and J dropped 1; count of bases not matched to a gene: 11. The CDR3 reads CASSLPRDSVSYEQYF. DNA for the CDR3: TGTGCCAGCAGCCTCCCTCGGGACAGTGTATCCTACGAGCAGTACTTC.

The rearrangement uses TRBV7-9 and TRBJ2-1, with a possible D match to TRBD2 (5 bases). V was clipped by 4 bases and J by 7 bases, with 14 bases between them. CDR3 length: 14 residues. Germline V gene sequence: CDR1 SEHNR, CDR2 FQNEAQ (reference sequence). The CDR3 DNA reads TGTGCCAGCAGCTCCCCCGGGGAGAGAAATGAGCAGTTCTTC. Translated: CASSSPGERNEQFF.

The chain combines TRBV4-1 with TRBJ2-3, with TRBD1 matching 7 bases. The CDR3 totals 16 residues. CDR1 MGHRA and CDR2 YSYEKL come from the germline V gene. J was trimmed by 6 bases and V by 1 base; bases with no gene match: 10. CDR3 loop: CASSQGLGGESDTQYF. CDR3 nucleotide sequence: TGCGCCAGCAGCCAAGGGTTAGGGGGCGAATCGGATACGCAGTATTTT.

J is TRBJ2-1 and V is TRBV13, with 14 bases identical to TRBD2. This CDR3 has 16 amino acids. From germline, CDR1 is PRHDT and CDR2 FYEKMQ (reference sequence). The trim removed 3 bases at V and 5 bases at J, leaving 3 bases unmatched. The CDR3 DNA sequence: TGTGCCAGCAGCTTCTGGACTAGCGGGAGGAACAATGAGCAGTTCTTC. This encodes CASSFWTSGRNNEQFF.

The table lists this clone with a few counts. The chain combines TRBV6-5 with TRBJ1-1; 7 bases fit TRBD1. This CDR3 region has 11 residues. V lost 7 bases, J lost 7 bases, and 3 bases stayed unmatched. CDR1 and CDR2 (germline): MNHEY, SVGAGI. CDR3 DNA sequence: TGTGCCAGCAACTACAGGGGTGAAGCTTTCTTT. This translates into CASNYRGEAFF.

This clone is medium-sized by share. V and J are TRBV19 and TRBJ2-1; 8 nucleotides agree with TRBD2. This CDR3 contains 14 residues. With 5 bases clipped from V and 10 bases from J, the junction kept 10 bases outside the gene matches. The germline V gene has CDR1 LNHDA and CDR2 SQIVND (reference sequence). The chain's CDR3 is CASSSQRGYREQFF. The CDR3 region has the DNA TGTGCCAGTAGTTCTCAGCGGGGGTATCGGGAGCAGTTCTTC.

The chain has TRBV7-9 and TRBJ2-7, with TRBD1 matching 12 bases. The V gene end was trimmed by 8 bases and the J gene end by 6 bases; junction bases not matched to a gene: 5. In germline, CDR1 is SEHNR, CDR2 FQNEAQ (reference sequence). The CDR3 has 13 residues. Here the CDR3 DNA reads TGTGCCAGCGGGGGGGACAGGGGGCGCGAGCAGTACTTC. Translation: CASGGDRGREQYF.

This chain connects TRBV5-1 to TRBJ2-5; D is undetermined. Trimming cost V 0 bases and J 11 bases, with 17 bases left between them. This CDR3 region has 14 residues. CDR1 SGHRS and CDR2 YFSETQ come from the germline V gene. The CDR3 nucleotides read TGCGCCAGCAGCTTGGGAACGGGTTCGGTAGAGCAGTACTTC. This sequence encodes CASSLGTGSVEQYF.

The chain carries TRBV4-2 and TRBJ2-7; D remains unclear. This CDR3 region has 16 residues. Germline V gene sequence: CDR1 LGHNA, CDR2 YNFKEQ. Trimming shortened V by 0 bases and J by 0 bases, and 12 bases separated the two germline ends. CDR3 nucleotides: TGTGCCAGCAGCCAAGACGGAGACGCCTACTCCTACGAGCAGTACTTC. Protein: CASSQDGDAYSYEQYF.

The chain carries TRBV30 and TRBJ2-7; no reliable D call. The germline V gene has CDR1 GTSNPN and CDR2 SVGIG (reference sequence). The CDR3 is 14 amino acids. V lost 5 bases and J 0 bases, leaving 14 bases between the germline ends. CDR3 sequence: CAWSPSIDSYEQYF. The CDR3 bases are TGTGCCTGGTCGCCCTCTATAGACTCCTACGAGCAGTACTTC.

This clone is labeled medium-sized. The chain links TRBV9 to TRBJ2-7; 8 positions agree with TRBD2. CDR1 is SGDLS, CDR2 YYNGEE, per germline. CDR3 size: 17 residues. V was clipped by 3 bases and J by 4 bases; unmatched bases: 15. CDR3 DNA: TGTGCCAGCAGCGGAGAGGGAAGCGGGAGAAAAAATTACGAGCAGTACTTC. Its protein product is CASSGEGSGRKNYEQYF.

The V gene is TRBV4-1, the J gene TRBJ2-5, with D tentatively TRBD1 (6 bases). The better agreement between TRBJ2-7 and the DNA end casts doubt on the J call. This CDR3 comprises 13 residues. Per germline, CDR1 MGHRA and CDR2 YSYEKL. The CDR3 protein is CASSHSSGVEQYF. Written as DNA, the CDR3 is TGCGCCAGCAGCCATTCATCAGGGGTCGAGCAGTACTTC.